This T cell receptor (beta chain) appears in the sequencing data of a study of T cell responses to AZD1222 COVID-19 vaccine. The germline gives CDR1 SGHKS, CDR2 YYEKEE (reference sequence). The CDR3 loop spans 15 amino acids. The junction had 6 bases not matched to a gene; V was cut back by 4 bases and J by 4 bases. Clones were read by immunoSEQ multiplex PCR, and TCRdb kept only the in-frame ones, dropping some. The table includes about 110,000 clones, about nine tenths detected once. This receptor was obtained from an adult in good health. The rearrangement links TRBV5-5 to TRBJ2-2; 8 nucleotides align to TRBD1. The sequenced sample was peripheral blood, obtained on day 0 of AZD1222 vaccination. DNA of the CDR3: TGTGCCAGCAGCAAGACCGGACAGGGCACCGGGGAGCTGTTTTTT. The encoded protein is CASSKTGQGTGELFF.